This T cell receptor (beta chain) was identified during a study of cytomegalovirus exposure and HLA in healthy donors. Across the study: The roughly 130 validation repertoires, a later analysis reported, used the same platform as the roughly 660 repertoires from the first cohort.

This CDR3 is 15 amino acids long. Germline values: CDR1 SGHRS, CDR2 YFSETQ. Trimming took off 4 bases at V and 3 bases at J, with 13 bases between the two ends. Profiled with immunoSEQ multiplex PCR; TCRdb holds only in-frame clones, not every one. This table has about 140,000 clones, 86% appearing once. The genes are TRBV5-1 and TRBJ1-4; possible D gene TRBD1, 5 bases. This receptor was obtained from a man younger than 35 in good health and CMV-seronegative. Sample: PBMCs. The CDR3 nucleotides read TGCGCCAGCAGCACTCAGGGAGGGCCTAATGAAAAACTGTTTTTT. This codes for CASSTQGGPNEKLFF.